This entry lists 26 T cell receptor beta chains sequenced from one sample in a study of blood T cell repertoires in COVID-19. The table came from immunoSEQ multiplex PCR; TCRdb's copy has only in-frame clones and leaves some out. The sample includes under 150,000 clones, around 84% of them seen just once. Sequenced sample: peripheral blood. The receptors stem from a man in his forties or fifties with acute or convalescent COVID-19.

The chain employs TRBV11-2 and TRBJ1-1; D not resolved. The germline CDR1 and CDR2 sequences are SGHAT and FQNNGV. V was shortened by 2 bases and J by 6 bases, with 10 bases between the two germline ends. The CDR3 is 13 amino acids. The CDR3 loop is CASSLSGYAEAFF. For the CDR3, the DNA is TGTGCCAGCAGCTTATCGGGGTACGCTGAAGCTTTCTTT.

The V call is TRBV9, the J call TRBJ2-2; 8 nucleotides line up with TRBD2. Germline V CDR1 and CDR2: SGDLS, YYNGEE. This CDR3 comprises 21 residues. With 3 bases clipped from V and 0 bases from J, the junction kept 19 bases outside the gene matches. The CDR3 DNA reads TGTGCCAGCAGCGGCCACCCCCGGTGGGCGGGGGGCCGGTCGAACACCGGGGAGCTGTTTTTT. As protein: CASSGHPRWAGGRSNTGELFF. The full variable domain, rest sourced from reference TRBV9 and TRBJ2-2, is DSGVTQTPKHLITATGQRVTLRCSPRSGDLSVYWYQQSLDQGLQFLIQYYNGEERAKGNILERFSAQQFPDLHSELNLSSLELGDSALYFCASSGHPRWAGGRSNTGELFFGEGSRLTVL.

The CDR3 is CASGKRSYNEQFF. CDR3 sequence (DNA): TGTGCCAGCGGGAAGCGGTCCTACAATGAGCAGTTCTTC. The chain has TRBV6-5 and TRBJ2-1; maybe TRBD2 (5 bases). CDR1 MNHEY and CDR2 SVGAGI come from the germline V gene. Trimming removed 8 bases from V and 1 base from J, with 9 bases in between. The CDR3 is 13 residues long.

The gene calls are TRBV27 and TRBJ2-7; possibly TRBD2 for D (6 bases). This CDR3 has 14 amino acids. The V end was cut by 5 bases, the J end by 6 bases, with 17 bases between. CDR1 MNHEY and CDR2 SMNVEV come from the germline V gene (reference sequence). The CDR3 protein is CASSPGLAVSEQYF. The CDR3 nucleotides are TGTGCCAGCAGTCCGGGACTCGCTGTGAGCGAGCAGTACTTC.

Concerning this clone itself: One end of the junction does not line up with germline, which may come from a read error. V is TRBV20-1 and J is TRBJ2-7; D possibly corresponds to TRBD1 (5 bases). The CDR3 contains 11 residues. Germline lookup yields CDR1 DFQATT and CDR2 SNEGSKA (reference sequence). CDR3 region: CSAGDSYEQYF. DNA of the CDR3: TGCAGTGCTGGAGACAGCTACGAGCAGTACTTC.

V and J are TRBV2 and TRBJ1-2, with a possible D match to TRBD1 (6 bases). The CDR3 runs 15 residues. Looked up from germline, CDR1 is SNHLY and CDR2 is FYNNEI. The V end was cut by 7 bases, the J end by 4 bases, with 19 bases between. For the CDR3, the DNA is TGTGCCAGCAAACCCGGCGGGGGGCGCGTCTATGGCTACACCTTC. This encodes CASKPGGGRVYGYTF.

The chain joins TRBV4-1 to TRBJ2-7, with D possibly matching TRBD1 (6 bases). The germline CDR1 and CDR2 sequences are MGHRA and YSYEKL. This CDR3 has 14 amino acids. Trimming removed 0 bases from V and 2 bases from J, with 8 bases in between. CDR3 coding DNA: TGCGCCAGCAGCCAAGATAGGGGGACCTACGAGCAGTACTTC. It encodes CASSQDRGTYEQYF.

V is TRBV5-6 and J is TRBJ2-1; no definite D call. Germline values: CDR1 SGHDT, CDR2 YYEEEE. This CDR3 is 13 amino acids long. The ends were cut back, 4 bases at V and 5 bases at J, with 10 bases in the middle. The CDR3: CASSLTNNNEQFF. In DNA form, the CDR3 reads TGTGCCAGCAGCCTTACAAATAACAATGAGCAGTTCTTC.

J is TRBJ1-6 and V is TRBV19; possible D gene TRBD1, 6 bases. The CDR3 covers 16 residues. Trimming cost V 10 bases and J 5 bases, with 21 bases left between them. From germline, CDR1 is LNHDA and CDR2 SQIVND (reference sequence). CDR3 coding DNA: TGTGCCAAACGGTTCACAGGGTTATCCAATAATTCACCCCTCCACTTT. Amino acids: CAKRFTGLSNNSPLHF.

V is TRBV18 and J is TRBJ1-1, with D perhaps TRBD1 (6 bases). Trimming pared 1 base from V and 0 bases from J, leaving 12 bases between. Germline loops: CDR1 KGHSH, CDR2 LQKENI. The CDR3 spans 16 residues. CDR3 in amino acids: CASSPLQGTMNTEAFF. The DNA for the CDR3 is TGTGCCAGCTCACCACTCCAGGGGACGATGAACACTGAAGCTTTCTTT.

The gene calls are TRBV11-2 and TRBJ2-7; D unclear. Germline V gene data show CDR1 as SGHAT and CDR2 as FQNNGV. The CDR3 is 14 residues long. Between the trimmed V and J ends, which lost 5 bases and 0 bases, there was a span of 11 bases. In DNA form, the CDR3 reads TGTGCCAGCAGCCCAGACATTAGCTCCTACGAGCAGTACTTC. It yields the protein CASSPDISSYEQYF.

The chain joins TRBV6-4 to TRBJ1-1, with 9 bases aligning to TRBD1. Trimming took 4 bases from V and 5 from J; bases not matched to a gene: 5. This CDR3 has 14 residues. Germline CDR1 is MRHNA and CDR2 is SNTAGT. CDR3 residues: CASSAGQGSTEAFF. The CDR3 nucleotides read TGTGCCAGCAGTGCCGGACAGGGGAGTACTGAAGCTTTCTTT.

The rearrangement links TRBV5-1 to TRBJ1-3, with 7 bases lining up with TRBD1. This CDR3 is built from 16 residues. Germline CDR1 reads SGHRS; CDR2 reads YFSETQ. The V gene end was trimmed by 3 bases and the J gene end by 0 bases; junction bases not matched to a gene: 6. The CDR3 DNA follows: TGCGCCAGCAGCTGGGGGGACAGCCGCTCTGGAAACACCATATATTTT. This encodes CASSWGDSRSGNTIYF.

The rearrangement links TRBV6-6 to TRBJ1-2; TRBD1 matches at 10 bases. This CDR3 has 14 residues. CDR1 and CDR2 from the germline V gene are MNHNY and SVGAGI (reference sequence). The ends lost 5 bases at V and 7 bases at J; junction bases unmatched: 7. The CDR3 loop is CASSQTGGAIGYTF. The CDR3 DNA reads as TGTGCCAGCAGTCAGACAGGGGGCGCGATTGGCTACACCTTC.

J is TRBJ1-5 and V is TRBV6-2 or TRBV6-3; 9 nucleotides agree with TRBD1. The CDR3 runs 16 residues. The V gene end was trimmed by 5 bases and the J gene end by 2 bases; junction bases not matched to a gene: 7. Germline-derived CDR1 and CDR2 are MNHEY and SVGEGT. The CDR3 DNA reads as TGTGCCAGCAGTAGACAGGGGGTCATTGGCAATCAGCCCCAGCATTTT. Translation: CASSRQGVIGNQPQHF.

V usage is TRBV4-1 and J usage is TRBJ2-2, with 8 positions matching TRBD2. The germline CDR1 and CDR2 sequences are MGHRA and YSYEKL. The CDR3 consists of 16 residues. Trimming cost V 1 base and J 3 bases; bases outside gene matches: 4. CDR3 DNA: TGCGCCAGCAGCCAAGTACTAGCGGCCTACACCGGGGAGCTGTTTTTT. It encodes CASSQVLAAYTGELFF.

In this sample, this clone turned up a few times. The J gene is TRBJ1-1, the V gene TRBV11-2, with a weak D call TRBD1 (6 bases). V dropped 0 bases and J dropped 1 base, with 12 bases sitting between them. Per the germline V gene, CDR1 is SGHAT and CDR2 is FQNNGV. The CDR3 loop spans 16 amino acids. The CDR3 loop reads CASSLDRGGPNTEAFF. DNA for the CDR3: TGTGCCAGCAGCTTAGATCGGGGGGGGCCGAACACTGAAGCTTTCTTT.

V usage is TRBV7-2 and J usage is TRBJ2-5; 11 bases agree with TRBD2. CDR1 is SGHTA and CDR2 is FQGNSA in the germline V gene. The CDR3 is made up of 17 amino acids. J lost 1 base, V lost 3 bases, and 7 bases had no gene match. This CDR3 is CASSLSLTSGAQETQYF. The CDR3, as DNA: TGTGCCAGCAGCTTGTCCTTGACTAGCGGGGCCCAAGAGACCCAGTACTTC. The full variable domain, rest sourced from reference TRBV7-2 and TRBJ2-5, is GAGVSQSPSNKVTEKGKDVELRCDPISGHTALYWYRQSLGQGLEFLIYFQGNSAPDKSGLPSDRFSAERTGGSVSTLTIQRTQQEDSAVYLCASSLSLTSGAQETQYFGPGTRLLVL.

The chain has TRBV4-1 and TRBJ2-7; tentative D call: TRBD2 (5 bases). This CDR3 has 17 residues. Trimming cost V 0 bases and J 0 bases, with 15 bases left between them. CDR1 MGHRA and CDR2 YSYEKL come from the germline V gene. The DNA of the CDR3 is TGCGCCAGCAGCCAAGATCCCCCCAGGAGGAGCTCCTACGAGCAGTACTTC. Protein sequence: CASSQDPPRRSSYEQYF.

The J gene is TRBJ1-2, the V gene TRBV6-2 or TRBV6-3; D call uncertain. The CDR3 sequence is 15 residues long. Trimming shortened V by 7 bases and J by 4 bases, and 19 bases separated the two germline ends. Germline CDR1 and CDR2: MNHEY and SVGEGT. The CDR3 region has the DNA TGTGCCAGCAACCCTCGTCCGGGTCGTGGCTATGGCTACACCTTC. Translation: CASNPRPGRGYGYTF.

The V and J genes are TRBV11-1 and TRBJ1-6, with 7 bases matching TRBD1. The CDR3 loop spans 14 amino acids. Unmatched junction bases numbered 3, after V lost 5 bases and J lost 5 bases. Germline V gene sequence: CDR1 SGHAT, CDR2 FQDESV (reference sequence). CDR3 sequence (DNA): TGTGCCAGCAGCCACAGGGGTAATAATTCACCCCTCCACTTT. Translated: CASSHRGNNSPLHF.

The chain combines TRBV6-5 with TRBJ2-3, with TRBD2 as a possible D gene (7 bases). CDR3 length: 14 residues. The V gene lost 6 bases and the J gene lost 4 bases, with 14 bases spanning the gap. Germline CDR1 is MNHEY and CDR2 is SVGAGI. DNA of the CDR3: TGTGCCAGCAGCCAAGGGGGGGCCCCAGATACGCAGTATTTT. It encodes CASSQGGAPDTQYF.

About this clone itself: Other nucleotide sequences from this sample produce the same CDR3. This sequence joins TRBV9 and TRBJ2-3; 9 bases fit TRBD2. Germline values: CDR1 SGDLS, CDR2 YYNGEE. The CDR3 has 15 residues. The trim removed 0 bases at V and 1 base at J, leaving 0 bases unmatched. The CDR3 nucleotides read TGTGCCAGCAGCGTAGGACTAGCGGGCACAGATACGCAGTATTTT. Translating it yields CASSVGLAGTDTQYF.

The DNA of the CDR3 is TGTGCCAGCAGTGACCCCGGGGTCACAGATACGCAGTATTTT. Residues: CASSDPGVTDTQYF. The chain links TRBV6-4 to TRBJ2-3; TRBD2 is a possible D gene (5 bases). Germline V gene data show CDR1 as MRHNA and CDR2 as SNTAGT. Trimming removed 2 bases from V and 2 bases from J, with 8 bases in between. The CDR3 is 14 residues long.

This clone was recorded a few times. The rearrangement links TRBV28 to TRBJ2-7; maybe TRBD1 (5 bases). CDR3 length equals 15 residues. The V and J ends lost 2 bases and 3 bases respectively, with 14 bases between them. Per the germline V gene, CDR1 is MDHEN and CDR2 is SYDVKM. The CDR3 coding sequence is TGTGCCAGCAGTTTAATAGGGCAGGGCGACTACGAGCAGTACTTC. Translated, it gives CASSLIGQGDYEQYF.

This clone was picked up one time. The chain employs TRBV19 and TRBJ2-4; possible D gene TRBD2, 6 bases. This CDR3 has 16 amino acids. Germline loops: CDR1 LNHDA, CDR2 SQIVND (reference sequence). Deletions cut 8 bases from V and 8 bases from J, with 25 bases between. The CDR3 bases are TGTGCCAGTTCCTCCCGCCGGGGGAAGTTCGAGGACATTCAGTACTTC. Its protein product is CASSSRRGKFEDIQYF.